This entry describes one TCR beta chain. Its antigen is not identified. These data originate in a study of radiotherapy plus CTLA-4 blockade in lung cancer. As for the study in general: Patients showed objective responses in 15% to 20% of cases and disease control in under 40%. General study points: Blood-borne expansion of tumor-derived TCR clones followed radiotherapy plus ipilimumab.

Only in-frame clones appear in the TCRdb table, and some are missing; sequencing was by immunoSEQ multiplex PCR. The data contain around 59,000 clones, 77% of them seen just once; the ten biggest clones take up 3.5% to 4%. The CDR3 is 13 amino acids. CDR1 and CDR2 from the germline V gene are SGHDN and FVKESK. Trimming took 7 bases from V and 6 from J, leaving 10 bases between them. This receptor was taken from a human donor with non-small cell lung cancer who had a partial response to radiotherapy plus ipilimumab. The chain recombines TRBV14 with TRBJ1-6; D not certain. This material consisted of peripheral blood, taken from a patient treated with radiotherapy plus ipilimumab. CDR3 nucleotides: TGTGCCAGCACCTCCGGGGTTAATTCACCCCTCCACTTT. Amino acids: CASTSGVNSPLHF.